The clone carrying this TCR beta chain was found many times. The sample comes from a study of low-dose radiotherapy and immunotherapy resistance in tumors. Covering alpha and beta chains, TRAV- and TRBV-specific primers were used for the first-strand cDNA. With a constant-region primer and a V-primer adapter, TCRs were subjected to approximately 20 PCR cycles of amplification. MiXCR, run by TCRdb on the reads, gives a single entry per CDR3 protein. The table has under 95,000 distinct CDR3 sequences, 18% seen once; the top ten hold 2.8%. This CDR3 has 17 amino acids. Germline values: CDR1 LGHNA, CDR2 YNFKEQ. After removal of 0 bases from V and 1 base from J, the junction contained 7 bases not matched to a gene. Regarding time point: before trial treatment.

This material consisted of PBMCs, taken before treatment. The source is a male donor with prostate cancer. The chain joins TRBV4-2 to TRBJ2-3; TRBD2 matches 7 bases. The CDR3 DNA reads as TGTGCCAGCAGCCAAGATCATCTGAGCGGGGGCACAGATACGCAGTATTTT. It is translated as CASSQDHLSGGTDTQYF.